This paragraph reports one T cell receptor (beta chain). The sample is drawn from a study of blood T cell repertoires in COVID-19. Method: immunoSEQ multiplex PCR; TCRdb's copy keeps in-frame clones and lacks some. The repertoire has fewer than 500,000 clones, roughly 90% of them found once; the top ten carry 1.4%. The sample consisted of peripheral blood. The clonotype originates from a woman aged 25 to 39 with active or convalescent COVID-19.

The CDR3 nucleotides are TGTGCCAGCAGCGCGGACATAAACACTGAAGCTTTCTTT. Translation gives CASSADINTEAFF. The chain uses TRBV7-6 and TRBJ1-1; tentatively, D is TRBD1 (5 bases). This CDR3 is built from 13 residues. CDR1 SGHVS and CDR2 FNYEAQ come from the germline V gene. V lost 5 bases, J lost 2 bases, and 9 bases lay in between.